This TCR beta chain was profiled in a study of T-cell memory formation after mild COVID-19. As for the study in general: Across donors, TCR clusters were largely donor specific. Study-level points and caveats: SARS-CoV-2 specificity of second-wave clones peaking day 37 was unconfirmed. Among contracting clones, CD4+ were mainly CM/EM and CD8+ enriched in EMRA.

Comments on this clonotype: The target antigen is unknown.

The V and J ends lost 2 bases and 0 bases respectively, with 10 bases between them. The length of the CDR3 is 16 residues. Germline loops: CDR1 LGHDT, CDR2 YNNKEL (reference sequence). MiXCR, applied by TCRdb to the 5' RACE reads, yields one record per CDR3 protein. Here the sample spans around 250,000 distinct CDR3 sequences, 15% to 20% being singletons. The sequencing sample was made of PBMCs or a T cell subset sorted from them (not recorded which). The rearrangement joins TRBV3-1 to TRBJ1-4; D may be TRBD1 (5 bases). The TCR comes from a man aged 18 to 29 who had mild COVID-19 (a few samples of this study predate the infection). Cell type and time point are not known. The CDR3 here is CASSQPDRTTNEKLFF. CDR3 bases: TGTGCCAGCAGCCAACCAGACAGAACAACTAATGAAAAACTGTTTTTT. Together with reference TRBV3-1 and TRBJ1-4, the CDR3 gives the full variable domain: DTAVSQTPKYLVTQMGNDKSIKCEQNLGHDTMYWYKQDSKKFLKIMFSYNNKELIINETVPNRFSPKSPDKAHLNLHINSLELGDSAVYFCASSQPDRTTNEKLFFGSGTQLSVL.